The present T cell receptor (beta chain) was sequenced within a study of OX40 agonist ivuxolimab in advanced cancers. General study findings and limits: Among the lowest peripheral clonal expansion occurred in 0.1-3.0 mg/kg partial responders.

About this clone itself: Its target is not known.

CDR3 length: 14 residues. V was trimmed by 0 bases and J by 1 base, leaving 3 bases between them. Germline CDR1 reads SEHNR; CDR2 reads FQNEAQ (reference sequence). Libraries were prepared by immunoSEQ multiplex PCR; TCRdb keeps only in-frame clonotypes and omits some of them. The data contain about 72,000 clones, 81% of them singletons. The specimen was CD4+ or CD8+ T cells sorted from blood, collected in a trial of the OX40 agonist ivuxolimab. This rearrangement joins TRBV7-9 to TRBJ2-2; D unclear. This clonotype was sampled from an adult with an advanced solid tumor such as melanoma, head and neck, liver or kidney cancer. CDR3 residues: CASSLALNTGELFF. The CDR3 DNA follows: TGTGCCAGCAGCTTAGCGCTGAACACCGGGGAGCTGTTTTTT.